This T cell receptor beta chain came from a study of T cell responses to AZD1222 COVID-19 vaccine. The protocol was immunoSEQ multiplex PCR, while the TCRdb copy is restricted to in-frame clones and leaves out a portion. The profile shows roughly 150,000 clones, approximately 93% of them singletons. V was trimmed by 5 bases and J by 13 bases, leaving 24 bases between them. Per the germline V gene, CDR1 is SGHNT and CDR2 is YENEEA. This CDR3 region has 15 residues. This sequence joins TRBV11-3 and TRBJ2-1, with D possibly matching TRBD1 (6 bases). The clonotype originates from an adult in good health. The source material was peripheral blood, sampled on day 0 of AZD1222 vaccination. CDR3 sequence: CASSKTGIRGEVQFF. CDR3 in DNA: TGTGCCAGCAGCAAGACAGGCATCAGAGGCGAAGTTCAGTTCTTC.